This TCR beta chain was retrieved from a study of Ad26.COV2.S vaccination and SARS-CoV-2 variants. General study results and limits: In vaccinated individuals, spike-specific CD8+ and CD4+ T cell responses reportedly displayed substantial breadth. TCR breadth and depth estimates may have understated total T cell responses.

Method: immunoSEQ multiplex PCR; TCRdb's copy keeps in-frame clones and lacks some. The data contain roughly 300,000 clones, around nine tenths of them singletons. Worth noting for this clone: Its antigen is undetermined.

Treatment given: about 20 received Ad26.COV2.S at low or high dose, single or two shots; about 5 received placebo; per-sample allocation not given. The samples were gathered on day 63 after the first injection of vaccine or placebo. Cohort 1b enrolled adults aged 18-55 years in Boston. The sample was peripheral blood, taken in a trial of Ad26.COV2.S vaccine versus placebo. This TCR came from a person between 18 and 65 years old who received the Ad26.COV2.S COVID-19 vaccine or a placebo.

The CDR3 bases are TGCGCCAGCAGCCTACGGGACTCTGGAAACACCATATATTTT. The encoded protein is CASSLRDSGNTIYF. The chain has TRBV4-1 and TRBJ1-3; unclear D gene. The V and J ends lost 4 bases and 0 bases respectively, with 7 bases between them. Germline CDR1 and CDR2: MGHRA and YSYEKL. There are 14 residues in the CDR3.